The 11 T cell receptor beta chains presented below share a single source sample, sequenced in a study of OX40 agonist ivuxolimab in advanced cancers. The method was immunoSEQ multiplex PCR; TCRdb's version includes in-frame clones alone and lacks a portion of them. Of roughly 77,000 clones listed, over 75% are singletons. This specimen was CD4+ or CD8+ T cells sorted from blood, taken in a trial of the OX40 agonist ivuxolimab. These receptors all stem from an adult with an advanced solid tumor such as melanoma, head and neck, liver or kidney cancer.

This clone has just one count. The chain joins TRBV19 to TRBJ2-2; 10 nucleotides line up with TRBD2. The CDR3 is 14 amino acids. Per the germline V gene, CDR1 is LNHDA and CDR2 is SQIVND (reference sequence). V shed 7 bases, J shed 7 bases, and the junction held 6 bases outside the gene matches. Here the CDR3 DNA reads TGTGCCAGTACTCCAGCGGGAGGGCACGGGGAGCTGTTTTTT. Amino acids: CASTPAGGHGELFF.

The genes are TRBV27 and TRBJ2-5, with TRBD2 matching 10 bases. This CDR3 has 15 residues. V lost 5 bases, J lost 2 bases, and 5 bases stayed unmatched. Germline-derived CDR1 and CDR2 are MNHEY and SMNVEV (reference sequence). CDR3 amino acids: CASSTGLAQQETQYF. DNA for the CDR3: TGTGCCAGCAGTACGGGACTAGCGCAGCAAGAGACCCAGTACTTC.

The gene calls are TRBV7-3 and TRBJ1-2; 7 bases line up with TRBD1. The V gene's germline CDR1 is SGHTA and CDR2 FQGTGA. This CDR3 has 14 residues. J lost 8 bases, V lost 5 bases, and 11 bases had no gene match. CDR3 amino acids: CASSASPTGDGYTF. CDR3 DNA: TGTGCCAGCAGCGCCTCCCCCACAGGGGACGGCTACACCTTC.

This clone has a handful of counts. The chain employs TRBV14 and TRBJ2-1; 11 bases are shared with TRBD2. CDR1 is SGHDN and CDR2 is FVKESK in the germline V gene. This CDR3 has 16 amino acids. V shed 4 bases, J shed 7 bases, and the junction held 9 bases outside the gene matches. CDR3 nucleotide sequence: TGTGCCAGCAGCCTTAGCGGGAGGGGACACTTAAATGAGCAGTTCTTC. This translates into CASSLSGRGHLNEQFF.

Here the CDR3 DNA reads TGCGCCAGCAGCCAGGAGCAGGAACAGCCCCAGCATTTT. Its protein product is CASSQEQEQPQHF. The chain has TRBV4-3 and TRBJ1-5; no clear D gene. Trimming left V 3 bases short and J 7 bases short, with 10 bases between. The CDR3 has 13 amino acids. Germline V gives CDR1 LGHNA, CDR2 YSLEER.

The genes are TRBV18 and TRBJ1-2, with TRBD1 matching over 8 bases. The CDR3 length is 15 residues. Germline V gives CDR1 KGHSH, CDR2 LQKENI. Unmatched junction bases numbered 11, after V lost 3 bases and J lost 8 bases. The CDR3 loop is CASSPPFRTGQGYTF. The CDR3 DNA follows: TGTGCCAGCTCACCTCCTTTTCGGACAGGGCAAGGCTACACCTTC.

This sequence joins TRBV4-2 and TRBJ2-5; TRBD1 matches at 8 bases. This CDR3 contains 16 residues. V shed 3 bases, J shed 2 bases, and the junction held 8 bases outside the gene matches. The germline CDR1 and CDR2 sequences are LGHNA and YNFKEQ. CDR3 DNA: TGTGCCAGCAGCCATACCGGGACAGGAATTCAAGAGACCCAGTACTTC. This encodes CASSHTGTGIQETQYF.

The gene calls are TRBV11-3 and TRBJ1-1; no reliable D call. This CDR3 contains 13 residues. The germline V gene encodes CDR1 SGHNT and CDR2 YENEEA. Trimming took 3 bases from V and 6 from J, leaving 11 bases between them. The CDR3 region has the DNA TGTGCCAGCAGCTTCGGGGTAAGGGCTGAAGCTTTCTTT. This codes for CASSFGVRAEAFF. Together with reference TRBV11-3 and TRBJ1-1, the CDR3 gives the full variable domain: EAGVVQSPRYKIIEKKQPVAFWCNPISGHNTLYWYLQNLGQGPELLIRYENEEAVDDSQLPKDRFSAERLKGVDSTLKIQPAELGDSAVYLCASSFGVRAEAFFGQGTRLTVV.

This clone was seen once. This chain links TRBV28 with TRBJ2-2; D is perhaps TRBD1 or TRBD2 (6 bases each). The CDR3 contains 13 residues. Germline V CDR1 and CDR2: MDHEN, SYDVKM. Trimming took 9 bases from V and 4 from J, leaving 12 bases between them. CDR3 DNA: TGTGCCAGTTATCGGGGGCCCACCGGGGAGCTGTTTTTT. This gives the protein CASYRGPTGELFF.

The sample holds one count of this clone. V usage is TRBV15 and J usage is TRBJ2-1; 14 bases map to TRBD2. The CDR3 extends over 17 amino acids. Germline V gives CDR1 LNHNV, CDR2 YYDKDF (reference sequence). V trimming: 0 bases; J trimming: 6 bases; junction bases outside the gene matches: 4. CDR3 sequence reads: CATSRDRLAGGLNEQFF. CDR3 DNA: TGTGCCACCAGCAGAGATCGACTAGCGGGAGGGCTCAATGAGCAGTTCTTC. Supplemented by reference TRBV15 and TRBJ2-1, the full variable domain reads DAMVIQNPRYQVTQFGKPVTLSCSQTLNHNVMYWYQQKSSQAPKLLFHYYDKDFNNEADTPDNFQSRRPNTSFCFLDIRSPGLGDTAMYLCATSRDRLAGGLNEQFFGPGTRLTVL.

The rearrangement joins TRBV7-2 to TRBJ1-1; tentatively, D is TRBD1 (6 bases). The germline V and J ends were trimmed by 5 bases and 5 bases, with 15 bases remaining between them. The CDR3 spans 14 residues. Germline-derived CDR1 and CDR2 are SGHTA and FQGNSA. The CDR3 loop is CASSPTGFRTEAFF. The CDR3 nucleotides are TGTGCCAGCAGCCCGACAGGATTCCGAACTGAAGCTTTCTTT. Full variable domain (rest looked up from reference TRBV7-2 and TRBJ1-1): GAGVSQSPSNKVTEKGKDVELRCDPISGHTALYWYRQSLGQGLEFLIYFQGNSAPDKSGLPSDRFSAERTGGSVSTLTIQRTQQEDSAVYLCASSPTGFRTEAFFGQGTRLTVV.